The 25 T cell receptor beta chains in this list originate from one sample, sequenced in a study of shared clonotypes between healthy human individuals. Assay: immunoSEQ multiplex PCR; the TCRdb copy retains only in-frame clones and omits some. The table includes 950,000 to 1,300,000 clones, 65% to 75% detected once. Sequencing used memory CD4+ T cells sorted from blood. Specified subset: CD45RA-negative fraction. The receptors shown here come from a man aged 18 to 29 in good health.

The J gene is TRBJ2-7, the V gene TRBV7-2; 12 bases align to TRBD2. CDR3 length: 15 amino acids. Germline V gene data show CDR1 as SGHTA and CDR2 as FQGNSA. V dropped 5 bases and J dropped 2; count of bases not matched to a gene: 4. As DNA, the CDR3 is TGTGCCAGCAGCGCCGGACTAGCGGGGACCTACGAGCAGTACTTC. Amino acids: CASSAGLAGTYEQYF.

The J gene is TRBJ2-2, the V gene TRBV2; 7 nucleotides align to TRBD1. The germline CDR1 and CDR2 sequences are SNHLY and FYNNEI. This CDR3 region has 15 residues. V lost 1 base to trimming and J lost 7 bases; unmatched junction nucleotides: 6. This CDR3 is CASSEETGFGGELFF. CDR3 sequence (DNA): TGTGCCAGCAGTGAAGAGACAGGGTTTGGCGGGGAGCTGTTTTTT.

This clone was counted a few times. V is TRBV19 and J is TRBJ1-4; D is unresolved. Germline V gene lookup returns CDR1 LNHDA and CDR2 SQIVND (reference sequence). This CDR3 has 13 residues. V was pared by 5 bases and J by 3 bases, with 7 bases between. CDR3 sequence (DNA): TGTGCCAGTAGTTTTGGTTCTAATGAAAAACTGTTTTTT. Residues: CASSFGSNEKLFF.

The chain has TRBV9 and TRBJ2-7; 7 bases agree with TRBD1. Germline V gene data show CDR1 as SGDLS and CDR2 as YYNGEE. Trimming took 4 bases from V and 6 from J; bases not matched to a gene: 13. The CDR3 is 15 amino acids. DNA of the CDR3: TGTGCCAGCAGCCTGCAGACCGGGACAGTCCGCGAGCAGTACTTC. The encoded protein is CASSLQTGTVREQYF.

The rearrangement links TRBV21-1 to TRBJ1-5. TRBV21-1 is shown as a pseudogene. This CDR3 has 15 amino acids. Here the CDR3 reads CASSSGGRGNQPQHF. The CDR3 nucleotides are TGTGCCAGCAGTTCCGGGGGTAGGGGAAATCAGCCCCAGCATTTT.

This clone is a singleton in its sample. Mismatch with germline at one junction end may stem from a read error. V is TRBV7-7 and J is TRBJ2-2, with D perhaps matching TRBD2 (6 bases). Germline loops: CDR1 SSHAT, CDR2 FNYEAQ (reference sequence). The CDR3 length is 17 residues. This chain's CDR3 is CASSLDVLRGNTGELFF. CDR3 DNA sequence: TGTGCTAGCAGCTTAGATGTTTTGCGGGGGAACACCGGGGAGCTGTTTTTT.

The J gene is TRBJ2-6, the V gene TRBV28; 9 nucleotides line up with TRBD1. J was trimmed by 0 bases and V by 8 bases; bases with no gene match: 8. Per the germline V gene, CDR1 is MDHEN and CDR2 is SYDVKM. The CDR3 consists of 17 residues. The CDR3 DNA is TGTGCCAGCGTAACAGGGGGCCCTGTCTCTGGGGCCAACGTCCTGACTTTC. This translates into CASVTGGPVSGANVLTF.

Concerning this clone itself: The sample has other DNA sequences that encode this CDR3 too. The chain recombines TRBV30 with TRBJ2-7, with D perhaps TRBD2 (6 bases). The CDR3 sequence is 13 residues long. V lost 0 bases and J 2 bases, leaving 8 bases between the germline ends. The germline CDR1 and CDR2 sequences are GTSNPN and SVGIG (reference sequence). CDR3 loop: CAWSVGSPYEQYF. CDR3 bases: TGTGCCTGGAGTGTCGGGAGCCCCTACGAGCAGTACTTC.

The V call is TRBV7-2, the J call TRBJ2-1; 10 bases align to TRBD2. The length of the CDR3 is 15 residues. Losses at the gene ends were 5 bases for V and 4 bases for J; bases not matched to a gene: 5. In germline, CDR1 is SGHTA, CDR2 FQGNSA. The CDR3: CASSPGTSVYNEQFF. The CDR3, as DNA: TGTGCCAGCAGCCCAGGGACTAGCGTATACAATGAGCAGTTCTTC.

The rearrangement links TRBV4-2 to TRBJ1-5; no clear D gene. The CDR3 runs 9 residues. Germline loops: CDR1 LGHNA, CDR2 YNFKEQ. V was clipped by 9 bases and J by 6 bases, with 3 bases between them. The CDR3 region is CARAQPQHF. The CDR3 nucleotides read TGTGCCAGAGCTCAGCCCCAGCATTTT.

The chain has TRBV5-1 and TRBJ2-1; TRBD2 matches at 8 bases. The CDR3 is 16 residues long. Trimming removed 3 bases from V and 7 bases from J; junction bases left unmatched: 12. Germline V gives CDR1 SGHRS, CDR2 YFSETQ. CDR3 sequence: CASSSAAGGWRNEQFF. The CDR3 DNA sequence: TGCGCCAGCAGCTCGGCGGCGGGGGGCTGGAGGAATGAGCAGTTCTTC.

This chain links TRBV23-1 with TRBJ2-6; D uncertain. TRBV23-1 is given ORF status, its function remaining uncertain. The ends were cut back, 0 bases at V and 0 bases at J, with 15 bases in the middle. This CDR3 is built from 19 residues. The CDR3 DNA reads TGCGCCAGCAGTCAATCTAAAGGCAAGCCTCCCTCTGGGGCCAACGTCCTGACTTTC. Translating it yields CASSQSKGKPPSGANVLTF.

The chain links TRBV18 to TRBJ2-7; D is ambiguous. Germline CDR1 and CDR2: KGHSH and LQKENI. V shed 3 bases and J shed 3 bases, with 9 bases lying between them. The CDR3 is 13 residues long. The CDR3 nucleotides read TGTGCCAGCTCACCCGGTTATGGCTACGAGCAGTACTTC. Protein sequence: CASSPGYGYEQYF.

This chain uses TRBV21-1 with TRBJ1-6. TRBV21-1 is shown as a pseudogene. The CDR3 runs to 14 residues. In nucleotides, the CDR3 is TGTGCCAGCAGCACAGATCGGGATAATTCACCCCTCCACTTT. This gives the protein CASSTDRDNSPLHF.

This clone showed up just once. The chain joins TRBV2 to TRBJ2-5, with a tentative D call TRBD2 (6 bases). The CDR3 is 13 residues long. V lost 5 bases and J 3 bases, leaving 10 bases between the germline ends. The germline V gene encodes CDR1 SNHLY and CDR2 FYNNEI. The CDR3 spells CASSQEGKETQYF. CDR3 coding DNA: TGTGCCAGCAGTCAGGAGGGGAAAGAGACCCAGTACTTC.

This rearrangement joins TRBV7-9 to TRBJ1-1, with D possibly matching TRBD1 (6 bases). The CDR3 is 14 amino acids. V lost 0 bases and J lost 4, with 9 bases in between. Germline loops: CDR1 SEHNR, CDR2 FQNEAQ (reference sequence). The CDR3 region has the DNA TGTGCCAGCAGCTTAGCCCCACAGGGCACTGAAGCTTTCTTT. It encodes CASSLAPQGTEAFF. The full variable domain, with the rest looked up from reference TRBV7-9 and TRBJ1-1, is DTGVSQNPRHKITKRGQNVTFRCDPISEHNRLYWYRQTLGQGPEFLTYFQNEAQLEKSRLLSDRFSAERPKGSFSTLEIQRTEQGDSAMYLCASSLAPQGTEAFFGQGTRLTVV.

The chain uses TRBV9 and TRBJ2-6; D is undetermined. There are 15 residues in the CDR3. Trimming took 2 bases from V and 1 from J, leaving 7 bases between them. CDR1 is SGDLS, CDR2 YYNGEE, per germline. The CDR3 sequence is CASSVQVSGANVLTF. The CDR3 DNA reads TGTGCCAGCAGCGTTCAAGTGTCTGGGGCCAACGTCCTGACTTTC.

The chain combines TRBV5-1 with TRBJ1-3, with 7 bases lining up with TRBD1. Trimming at V came to 4 bases and at J to 6 bases, leaving 10 bases not matched to a gene. Germline V lookup: CDR1 SGHRS, CDR2 YFSETQ. The CDR3 covers 15 residues. Written as DNA, the CDR3 is TGCGCCAGCAGCCCTTTCGACAGGGATGAAAACACCATATATTTT. Amino acid sequence: CASSPFDRDENTIYF.

This clone was found once. The chain carries TRBV13 and TRBJ1-1, with 7 bases that match TRBD1. V lost 5 bases, J lost 3 bases, and 6 bases stayed unmatched. CDR3 length equals 14 residues. The germline V gene has CDR1 PRHDT and CDR2 FYEKMQ (reference sequence). The CDR3 bases are TGTGCCAGCAGCACGACAGGGAGGGACACTGAAGCTTTCTTT. It is translated as CASSTTGRDTEAFF.

V and J are TRBV6-1 and TRBJ2-7; possible D gene TRBD2, 5 bases. V lost 4 bases and J lost 5, with 18 bases in between. CDR1 MNHNS and CDR2 SASEGT come from the germline V gene. This CDR3 is built from 15 residues. This CDR3 reads CASSGVGGGKHEQYF. In DNA form, the CDR3 reads TGTGCCAGCAGTGGCGTAGGAGGAGGAAAACACGAGCAGTACTTC.

This clone was observed many times. This chain links TRBV11-2 with TRBJ2-7; 9 bases are a match to TRBD1. The CDR3 is made up of 15 amino acids. Germline V gives CDR1 SGHAT, CDR2 FQNNGV. The J segment lost 4 bases and the V segment lost 5 bases, leaving 9 bases of the junction unmatched. CDR3 sequence (DNA): TGTGCCAGCAGCCTGGGCGGGACAGGGCTTTACGAGCAGTACTTC. This sequence encodes CASSLGGTGLYEQYF.

This clone came up a few times. The chain joins TRBV30 to TRBJ2-5, with D tentatively TRBD1 or TRBD2 (5 bases each). Germline V CDR1 and CDR2: GTSNPN, SVGIG (reference sequence). There are 16 residues in the CDR3. Trimming left V 2 bases short and J 6 bases short, with 22 bases between. This chain's CDR3 is CAWSRTGARLGKTQYF. The DNA of the CDR3 is TGTGCCTGGAGTCGTACCGGGGCTAGGCTGGGGAAGACCCAGTACTTC.

The chain employs TRBV11-3 and TRBJ2-7; D gene uncertain. The CDR3 extends over 14 amino acids. The germline gives CDR1 SGHNT, CDR2 YENEEA. The V and J ends lost 3 bases and 0 bases respectively, with 9 bases between them. CDR3 DNA: TGTGCCAGCAGCTTGGGCCAGAGCTCCTACGAGCAGTACTTC. This gives the protein CASSLGQSSYEQYF.

J is TRBJ1-3 and V is TRBV4-3, with D unresolved. The CDR3 runs to 14 residues. CDR1 and CDR2 from the germline V gene are LGHNA and YSLEER. The ends were cut back, 1 base at V and 0 bases at J, with 4 bases in the middle. CDR3 residues: CASSQVVSGNTIYF. The CDR3 coding sequence is TGCGCCAGCAGCCAAGTAGTCTCTGGAAACACCATATATTTT.

This clone has more than one count but fewer than ten. J is TRBJ2-7 and V is TRBV27; D unclear. The CDR3 totals 13 residues. Trimming cost V 2 bases and J 7 bases, with 12 bases left between them. CDR1 is MNHEY and CDR2 is SMNVEV in the germline V gene (reference sequence). The CDR3 here is CASSLGQPWEQYF. CDR3 DNA sequence: TGTGCCAGCAGTTTAGGCCAACCGTGGGAGCAGTACTTC.